This TCR beta chain was recovered during a study of T-cell memory formation after mild COVID-19. About the research overall: The two donors had largely donor-specific TCR clusters. Whole-study results and caveats: Some clones that responded were present in memory (sampled pre-infection), which suggests cross-reactive memory joined. Unconfirmed was the SARS-CoV-2 specificity of second-wave clones that peaked on day 37.

For this clonotype: Its antigen is currently unknown.

Germline CDR1 and CDR2: SGHRS and YFSETQ. The CDR3 contains 17 residues. With 5 bases clipped from V and 0 bases from J, the junction kept 6 bases outside the gene matches. TCRdb reprocessed the 5' RACE reads via MiXCR and lists one record per CDR3 protein. The repertoire holds roughly 130,000 distinct CDR3 sequences, with about 17% as singletons. The TCR was taken from a man younger than 30 who had mild COVID-19 (a few samples of this study predate the infection). Cell type and time point are not known. Material: PBMCs or a T cell subset sorted from them (not recorded which). This chain links TRBV5-1 with TRBJ2-6; 9 positions match TRBD2. The CDR3 nucleotides read TGCGCCAGCAGTAGCGGGGGCCTGAGCTCTGGGGCCAACGTCCTGACTTTC. Translated: CASSSGGLSSGANVLTF.